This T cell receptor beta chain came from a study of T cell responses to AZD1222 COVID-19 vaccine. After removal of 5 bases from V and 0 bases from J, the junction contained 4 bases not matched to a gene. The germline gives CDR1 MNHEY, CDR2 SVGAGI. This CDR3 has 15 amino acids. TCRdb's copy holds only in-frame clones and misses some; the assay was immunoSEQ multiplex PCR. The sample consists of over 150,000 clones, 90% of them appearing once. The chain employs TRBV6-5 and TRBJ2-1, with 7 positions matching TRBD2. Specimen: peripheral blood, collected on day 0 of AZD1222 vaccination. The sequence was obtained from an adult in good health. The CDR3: CASSQTGGSYNEQFF. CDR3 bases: TGTGCCAGCAGTCAGACGGGGGGCTCCTACAATGAGCAGTTCTTC.